Listed below are T cell receptor beta chains from one sample, sequenced in a study of T cell responses to AZD1222 COVID-19 vaccine. Using immunoSEQ multiplex PCR, the repertoire was profiled, and TCRdb retains in-frame clones only, with some absent. This sample has around 110,000 clones, with roughly 84% found just once. Sample: peripheral blood, taken on day 0 of AZD1222 vaccination. These receptors came from an adult in good health. CDR3s include the opening cysteine and the closing phenylalanine or tryptophan. A D gene is named only where the DNA matches it firmly. Only part of the rows carry a size: once, few, many, or a class if the clone is expanded.

>TRBJ2-7|once|TRBD2|TRBV6-1
TGTGCCAGCAGTGATCCGGGACTAGCGGGGGACGAGCAGTACTTC
CASSDPGLAGDEQYF
>TRBJ1-1|once|TRBD1|TRBV30
TGTGCCTGGAGTTGGACAGGGGAAGGGGCTTTCTTT
CAWSWTGEGAFF
>TRBJ2-3|-|TRBD2|TRBV7-9
TGTGCCAGCAGCCCCCGGGACTACCTGCCGGGTACGCAGTATTTT
CASSPRDYLPGTQYF
>TRBJ2-5|-|-|TRBV20-1
TGCAGTGCTAGAGATCAGGAGACCCAGTACTTC
CSARDQETQYF
>TRBJ2-5|-|TRBD2|TRBV7-2
TGTGCCAGCAGCTTCTCTGCGGGAGGGGGGGAGACCCAGTACTTC
CASSFSAGGGETQYF
>TRBJ1-1|-|TRBD1|TRBV28
TGTAGGACAGGTTTGAACACTGAAGCTTTCTTT
CRTGLNTEAFF
>TRBJ1-5|-|-|TRBV7-8
TGTGCCAGCAGCCTGGGAAACGAGGCCCAGCATTTT
CASSLGNEAQHF
>TRBJ2-1|-|TRBD2|TRBV3-1/TRBV3-2
TGTGCCAGCAGCCAAGACAGGGGACTAGCGGGAGGACCGCGGGATGAGCAGTTCTTC
CASSQDRGLAGGPRDEQFF
>TRBJ1-2|-|-|TRBV7-9
TGTGCCAGCAGCCAGGAGGCGGGGGCGGACGGCTACACCTTC
CASSQEAGADGYTF
>TRBJ2-5|-|TRBD1|TRBV5-1
TGCGCCAGCAGCGCCCGGGACAGGGGGGAGACCCAGTACTTC
CASSARDRGETQYF
>TRBJ1-5|-|-|TRBV5-1
TGCGCCAGCAGCTTGACAGGGACAAATCAGCCCCAGCATTTT
CASSLTGTNQPQHF
>TRBJ1-5|-|-|TRBV28
TGTGCCAGCAGTTCAGGACAGCCCCAGCATTTT
CASSSGQPQHF